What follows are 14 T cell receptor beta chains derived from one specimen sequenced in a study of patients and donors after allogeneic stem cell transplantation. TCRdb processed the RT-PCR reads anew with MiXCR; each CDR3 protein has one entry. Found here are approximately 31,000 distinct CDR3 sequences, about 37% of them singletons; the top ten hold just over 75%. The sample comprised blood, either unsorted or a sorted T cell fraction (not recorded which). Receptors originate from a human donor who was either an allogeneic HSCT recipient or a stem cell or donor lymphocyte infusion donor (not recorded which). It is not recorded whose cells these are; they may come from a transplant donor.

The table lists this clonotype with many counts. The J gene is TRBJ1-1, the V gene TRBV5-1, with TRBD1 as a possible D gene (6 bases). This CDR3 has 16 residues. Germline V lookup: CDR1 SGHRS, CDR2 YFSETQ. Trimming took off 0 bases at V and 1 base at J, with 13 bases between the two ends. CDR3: CASSLEVGQRNTEAFF. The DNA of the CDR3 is TGCGCCAGCAGCTTGGAGGTTGGACAGCGGAACACTGAAGCTTTCTTT.

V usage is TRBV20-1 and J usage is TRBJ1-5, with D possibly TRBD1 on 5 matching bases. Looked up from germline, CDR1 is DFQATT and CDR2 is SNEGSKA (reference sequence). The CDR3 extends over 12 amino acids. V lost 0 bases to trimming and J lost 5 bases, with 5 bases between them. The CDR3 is CSAREGDQPQHF. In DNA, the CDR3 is TGCAGTGCTAGAGAAGGGGATCAGCCCCAGCATTTT.

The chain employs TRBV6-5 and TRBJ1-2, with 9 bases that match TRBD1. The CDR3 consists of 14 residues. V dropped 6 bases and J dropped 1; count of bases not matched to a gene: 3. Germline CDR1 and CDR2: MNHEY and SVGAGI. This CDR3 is CASRPDRGNYGYTF. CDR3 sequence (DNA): TGTGCCAGCAGACCGGACAGGGGTAACTATGGCTACACCTTC.

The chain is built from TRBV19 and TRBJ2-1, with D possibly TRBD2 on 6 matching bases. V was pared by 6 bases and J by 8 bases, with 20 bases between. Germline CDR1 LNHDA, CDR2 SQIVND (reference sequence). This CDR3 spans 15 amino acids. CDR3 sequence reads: CASSLGGSWSHEQFF. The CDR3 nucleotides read TGTGCCAGTAGCCTCGGGGGTTCATGGTCACATGAGCAGTTCTTC.

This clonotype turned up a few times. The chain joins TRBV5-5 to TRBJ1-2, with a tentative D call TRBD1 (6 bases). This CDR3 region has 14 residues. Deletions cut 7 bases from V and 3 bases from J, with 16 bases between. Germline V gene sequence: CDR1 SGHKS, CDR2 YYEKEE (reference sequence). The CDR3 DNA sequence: TGTGCCAGCCGCCTTCGACAGGCCGACTATGGCTACACCTTC. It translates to CASRLRQADYGYTF. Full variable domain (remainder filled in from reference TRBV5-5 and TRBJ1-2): DAGVTQSPTHLIKTRGQQVTLRCSPISGHKSVSWYQQVLGQGPQFIFQYYEKEERGRGNFPDRFSARQFPNYSSELNVNALLLGDSALYLCASRLRQADYGYTFGSGTRLTVV.

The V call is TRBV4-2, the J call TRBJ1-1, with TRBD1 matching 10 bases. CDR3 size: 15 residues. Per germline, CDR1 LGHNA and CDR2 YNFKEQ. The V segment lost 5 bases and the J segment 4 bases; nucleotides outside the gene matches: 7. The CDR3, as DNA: TGTGCCAGCAGCGCAAAGGGACAGGGGATCACTGAAGCTTTCTTT. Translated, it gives CASSAKGQGITEAFF.

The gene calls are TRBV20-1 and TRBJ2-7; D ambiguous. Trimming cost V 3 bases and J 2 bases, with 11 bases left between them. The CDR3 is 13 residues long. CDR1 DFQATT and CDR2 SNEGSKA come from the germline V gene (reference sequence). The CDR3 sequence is CSASQDRTYEQYF. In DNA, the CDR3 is TGCAGTGCTAGCCAGGACCGAACCTACGAGCAGTACTTC.

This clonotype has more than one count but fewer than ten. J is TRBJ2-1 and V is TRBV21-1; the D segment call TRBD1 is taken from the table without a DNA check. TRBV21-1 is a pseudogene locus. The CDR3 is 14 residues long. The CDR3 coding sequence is TGTGCCAGCAGCAAAGCTACTCCCCTTAATGAGCAGTTCTTC. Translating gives CASSKATPLNEQFF.

The CDR3 nucleotides are TGTGCCAGCAGTCCTGGGACAGGGGGCTTCATTCAGTACTTC. Residues: CASSPGTGGFIQYF. The rearrangement links TRBV11-2 to TRBJ2-4; TRBD1 matches 12 bases. Unmatched junction bases numbered 6, after V lost 6 bases and J lost 9 bases. This CDR3 region has 14 residues. Per the germline V gene, CDR1 is SGHAT and CDR2 is FQNNGV.

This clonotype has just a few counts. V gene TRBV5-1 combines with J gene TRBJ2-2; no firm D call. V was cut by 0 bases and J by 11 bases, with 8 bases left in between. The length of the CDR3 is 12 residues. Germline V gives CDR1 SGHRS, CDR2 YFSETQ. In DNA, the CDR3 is TGCGCCAGCAGCTTGGGACTGAGCGAGCTGTTTTTT. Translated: CASSLGLSELFF.

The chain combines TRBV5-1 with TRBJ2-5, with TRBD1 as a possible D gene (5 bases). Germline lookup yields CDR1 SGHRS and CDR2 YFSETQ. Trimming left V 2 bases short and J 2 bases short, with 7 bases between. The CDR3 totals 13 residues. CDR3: CASSFDRQETQYF. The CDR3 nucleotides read TGCGCCAGCAGCTTTGACAGACAAGAGACCCAGTACTTC.

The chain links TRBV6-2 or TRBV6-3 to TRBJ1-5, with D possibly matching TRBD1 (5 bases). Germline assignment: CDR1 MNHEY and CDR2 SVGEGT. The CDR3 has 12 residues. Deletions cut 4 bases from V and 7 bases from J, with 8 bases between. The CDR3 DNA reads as TGTGCCAGCAGTTCAGGGATCCAGCCCCAGCATTTT. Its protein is CASSSGIQPQHF.

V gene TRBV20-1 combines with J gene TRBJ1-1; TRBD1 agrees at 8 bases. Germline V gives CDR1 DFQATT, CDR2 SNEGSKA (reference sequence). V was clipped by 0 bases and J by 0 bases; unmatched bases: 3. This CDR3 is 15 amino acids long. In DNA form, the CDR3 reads TGCAGTGCTAGAGAACCAGGGGGCGTGAACACTGAAGCTTTCTTT. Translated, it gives CSAREPGGVNTEAFF.

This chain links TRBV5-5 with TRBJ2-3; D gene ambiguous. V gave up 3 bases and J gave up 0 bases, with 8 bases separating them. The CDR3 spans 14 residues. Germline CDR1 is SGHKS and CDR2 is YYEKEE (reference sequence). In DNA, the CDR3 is TGTGCCAGCAGCTCATACTCTAGCACAGATACGCAGTATTTT. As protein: CASSSYSSTDTQYF.